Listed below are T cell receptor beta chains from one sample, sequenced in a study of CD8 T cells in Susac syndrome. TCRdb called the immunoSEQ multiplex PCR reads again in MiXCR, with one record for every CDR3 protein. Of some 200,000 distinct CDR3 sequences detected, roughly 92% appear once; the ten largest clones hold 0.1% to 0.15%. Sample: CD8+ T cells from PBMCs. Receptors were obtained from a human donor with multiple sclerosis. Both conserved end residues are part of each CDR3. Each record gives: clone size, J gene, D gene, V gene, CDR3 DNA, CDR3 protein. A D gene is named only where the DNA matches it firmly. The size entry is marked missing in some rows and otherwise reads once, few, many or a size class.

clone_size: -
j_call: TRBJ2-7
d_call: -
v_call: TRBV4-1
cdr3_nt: TGCGCCAGCAGCCAAGCCTACAGAGAGTACGAGCAGTACTTC
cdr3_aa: CASSQAYREYEQYF

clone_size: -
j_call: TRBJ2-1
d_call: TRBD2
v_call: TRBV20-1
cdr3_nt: TGCAGTGCTAGTGAACTAGCGGGTGGCAATGAGCAGTTCTTC
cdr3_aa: CSASELAGGNEQFF

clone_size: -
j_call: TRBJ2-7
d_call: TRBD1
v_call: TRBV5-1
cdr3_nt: TGCGCCAGCAGCTGGACAGGGAATTCCTACGAGCAGTACTTC
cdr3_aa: CASSWTGNSYEQYF

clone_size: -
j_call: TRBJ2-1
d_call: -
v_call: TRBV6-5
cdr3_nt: TGTGCCAGCAGTTATTCTCCCCTAGCCAATGAGCAGTTCTTC
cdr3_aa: CASSYSPLANEQFF

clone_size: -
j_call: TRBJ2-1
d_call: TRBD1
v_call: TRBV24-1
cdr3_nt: TGTGCCACCAGTGACGGGGGACAGGGGGTGCATGAGCAGTTCTTC
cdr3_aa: CATSDGGQGVHEQFF

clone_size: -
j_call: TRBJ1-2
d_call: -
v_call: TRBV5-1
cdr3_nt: TGCGCCAGCAGCTCAACGACAGGTGACTACACCTTC
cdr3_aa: CASSSTTGDYTF

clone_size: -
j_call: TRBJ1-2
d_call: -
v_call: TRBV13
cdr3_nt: TGTGCCAGCAGCTTAGCCAGGGCCTTCTATGGCTACACCTTC
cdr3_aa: CASSLARAFYGYTF

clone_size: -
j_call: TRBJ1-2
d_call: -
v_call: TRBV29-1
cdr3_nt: TGCAGCGTTGTAAGCCAGGGAGGTAGCTATGGCTACACCTTC
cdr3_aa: CSVVSQGGSYGYTF

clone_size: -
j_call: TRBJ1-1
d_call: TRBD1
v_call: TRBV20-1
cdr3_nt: TGCAGTGCTAGACAGGGGGCGAACACTGAAGCTTTCTTT
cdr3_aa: CSARQGANTEAFF

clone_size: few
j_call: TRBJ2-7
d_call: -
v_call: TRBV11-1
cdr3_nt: TGTGCCAGCAGCTCCCTCGGGGCTAGGCACGAGCAGTACTTC
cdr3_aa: CASSSLGARHEQYF

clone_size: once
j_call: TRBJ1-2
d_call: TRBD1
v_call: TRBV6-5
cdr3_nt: TGTGCCAGCAGTTCAGAGACAGGGGTCTATGGCTACACCTTC
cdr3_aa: CASSSETGVYGYTF

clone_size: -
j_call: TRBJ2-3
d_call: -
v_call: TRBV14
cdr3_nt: TGTGCCAGCAGCCAAGTGCACGGATCTAGCACAGATACGCAGTATTTT
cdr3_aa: CASSQVHGSSTDTQYF

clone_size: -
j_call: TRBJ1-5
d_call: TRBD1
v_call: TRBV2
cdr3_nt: TGTGCCAGCAGTGATGAGGGACAGGGAGGCCAGCCCCAGCATTTT
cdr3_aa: CASSDEGQGGQPQHF

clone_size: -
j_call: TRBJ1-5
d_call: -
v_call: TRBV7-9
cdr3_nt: TGTGCCAGCAGCTTAACTGGGGGCGGCAATCAGCCCCAGCATTTT
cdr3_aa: CASSLTGGGNQPQHF

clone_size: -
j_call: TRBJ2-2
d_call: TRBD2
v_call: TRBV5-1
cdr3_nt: TGCGCCAGCAGCCAAATTAGCGGGAGCCCGAACACCGGGGAGCTGTTTTTT
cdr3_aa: CASSQISGSPNTGELFF

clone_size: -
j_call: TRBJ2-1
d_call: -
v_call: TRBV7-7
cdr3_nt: TGTGCTAGCAGCCCGGACACCAGCTCCTACAATGAGCAGTTCTTC
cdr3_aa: CASSPDTSSYNEQFF

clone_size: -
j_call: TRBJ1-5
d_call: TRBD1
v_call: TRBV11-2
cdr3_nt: TGTGCCAGCAGCTTAGAGTCCAAGGGGGGGACAGGGCGACATAGCAATCAGCCCCAGCATTTT
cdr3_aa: CASSLESKGGTGRHSNQPQHF

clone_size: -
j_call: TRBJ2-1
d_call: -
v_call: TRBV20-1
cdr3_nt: TGCAGTGCTATGAGGGTTCTTTACAATGAGCAGTTCTTC
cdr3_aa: CSAMRVLYNEQFF

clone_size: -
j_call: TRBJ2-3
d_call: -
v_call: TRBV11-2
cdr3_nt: TGTGCCAGCTACCACACAGATACGCAGTATTTT
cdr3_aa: CASYHTDTQYF